This T cell receptor (beta chain) derives from a study of cytomegalovirus exposure and HLA in healthy donors. About the study: Among several hundred genotyped donors, approximately 80% fell in the Caucasian-associated ancestry cluster. General study points: In vitro checks showed that a few CMV-associated chains really do target CMV antigens.

This clone has a single count. No antigen is known for it. A multiplex PCR was run with 60 Vbeta primers and 13 Jbeta primers. Clones were sequenced by immunoSEQ multiplex PCR, and TCRdb holds only the in-frame ones, with some missing. The repertoire holds about 170,000 clones, around three quarters seen once, with 2% to 2.5% in the top ten. The germline CDR1 and CDR2 sequences are ENHRY and SYGVKD. The CDR3 runs 20 residues. V lost 6 bases and J lost 3; bases outside the gene matches: 16. The sequence derives from a woman aged 45-65 years in good health and CMV-seronegative. Sequencing input: PBMCs. This rearrangement joins TRBV10-3 to TRBJ2-3, with 15 bases fitting TRBD2. CDR3 sequence reads: CAISPPGLAGGPRITDTQYF. The DNA for the CDR3 is TGTGCCATCAGCCCACCGGGACTAGCGGGAGGCCCCCGGATAACAGATACGCAGTATTTT.